This TCR beta chain emerged from a study of CD8 T cells in ankylosing spondylitis. Study-level points and caveats: One TCR beta motif, made up of several highly homologous variants, appeared characteristic of ankylosing spondylitis blood. Disease-linked clones displayed a CD8+ phenotype and appeared relatively rarely in peripheral blood. As reported, disease-linked clones showed significant enrichment in matched ankylosing spondylitis synovial fluid.

Only a few counts were recorded for this clonotype. Its antigen is unidentified. TCRdb re-called the 5' RACE reads through MiXCR, storing one row per CDR3 protein. The sample lists 750,000 to 850,000 distinct CDR3 sequences, 12% occurring once. Trimming removed 3 bases from V and 0 bases from J, with 16 bases in between. Looked up from germline, CDR1 is SGHRS and CDR2 is YFSETQ. This CDR3 has 17 amino acids. The chain links TRBV5-1 to TRBJ2-1, with D possibly being TRBD2 (6 bases). The TCR sequence derives from a male donor with ankylosing spondylitis. Sequenced: blood, either unsorted or a sorted T cell fraction (not recorded which). DNA of the CDR3: TGCGCCAGCAGCTCTGTACCGGGGACTTCCTCCTACAATGAGCAGTTCTTC. It specifies CASSSVPGTSSYNEQFF.